This T cell receptor beta chain was captured by sequencing in a study of response to subunit inactivated influenza vaccine. CDR1 is ENHRY and CDR2 is SYGVKD in the germline V gene. The CDR3 sequence is 18 residues long. Trimming took 3 bases from V and 3 from J; bases not matched to a gene: 12. A single record per CDR3 protein comes from TCRdb applying MiXCR to the RT-PCR reads. In the table there are about 480,000 distinct CDR3 sequences, 10% to 15% of which are singletons. The sample in question was PBMCs from blood, obtained roughly 6 weeks after vaccination. The chain has TRBV10-3 and TRBJ2-1, with 9 bases that match TRBD2. The sequence was obtained from a middle-aged man who received an inactivated influenza vaccine. The CDR3 DNA reads TGTGCCATCAGTGATAAGTATAGCGGGGGATTACTCTACAATGAGCAGTTCTTC. Translation: CAISDKYSGGLLYNEQFF.